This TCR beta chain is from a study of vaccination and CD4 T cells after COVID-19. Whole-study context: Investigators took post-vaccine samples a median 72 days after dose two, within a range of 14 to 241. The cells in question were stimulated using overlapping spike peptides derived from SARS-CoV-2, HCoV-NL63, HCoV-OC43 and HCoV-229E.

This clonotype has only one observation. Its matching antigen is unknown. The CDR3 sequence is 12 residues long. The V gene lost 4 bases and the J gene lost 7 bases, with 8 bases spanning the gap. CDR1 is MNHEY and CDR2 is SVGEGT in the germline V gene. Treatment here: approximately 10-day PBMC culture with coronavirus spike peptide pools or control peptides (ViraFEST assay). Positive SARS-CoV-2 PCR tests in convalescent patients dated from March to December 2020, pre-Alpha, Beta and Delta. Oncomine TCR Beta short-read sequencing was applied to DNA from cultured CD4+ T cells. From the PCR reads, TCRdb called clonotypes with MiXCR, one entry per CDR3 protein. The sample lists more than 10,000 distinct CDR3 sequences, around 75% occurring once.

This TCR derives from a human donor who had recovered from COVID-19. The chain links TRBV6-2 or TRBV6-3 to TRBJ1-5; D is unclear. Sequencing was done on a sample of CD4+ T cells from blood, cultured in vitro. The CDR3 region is CASSSSGQPQHF. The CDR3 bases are TGTGCCAGCAGTTCCTCCGGGCAGCCCCAGCATTTT.